The 6 T cell receptor beta chains below come from one sample, sequenced in a study of cytomegalovirus exposure and HLA in healthy donors. The PCR had 60 Vbeta and 13 Jbeta primers. Generated by immunoSEQ multiplex PCR, the TCRdb table keeps only in-frame clones and is missing some. This sample has about 160,000 clones, with roughly 78% found just once. Sample: PBMCs. Source of these receptors: a man in his forties or fifties in good health and CMV-seronegative.

The J gene is TRBJ2-7, the V gene TRBV6-5, with 10 bases matching TRBD2. Trimming took 7 bases from V and 1 from J; bases not matched to a gene: 4. From germline, CDR1 is MNHEY and CDR2 SVGAGI. The CDR3 length is 14 residues. The CDR3 DNA reads TGTGCCAGCAACGCACTAGCGGGATCCTACGAGCAGTACTTC. Encoded protein: CASNALAGSYEQYF.

This sequence joins TRBV7-2 and TRBJ2-3; D perhaps matches TRBD1 (6 bases). The V gene lost 0 bases and the J gene lost 8 bases, with 9 bases spanning the gap. The CDR3 is 13 residues long. Looked up from germline, CDR1 is SGHTA and CDR2 is FQGNSA. The CDR3 is CASSLAQGGTQYF. CDR3 DNA: TGTGCCAGCAGCTTAGCGCAAGGGGGTACGCAGTATTTT.

The rearrangement joins TRBV18 to TRBJ2-1; 8 nucleotides align to TRBD2. Germline loops: CDR1 KGHSH, CDR2 LQKENI. The CDR3 contains 16 residues. With 3 bases clipped from V and 3 bases from J, the junction kept 7 bases outside the gene matches. CDR3 nucleotides: TGTGCCAGCTCACCTTCACTAGCGGACGTCTACAATGAGCAGTTCTTC. Translation gives CASSPSLADVYNEQFF.

This chain joins TRBV28 and TRBJ1-6, with D possibly TRBD1 on 6 matching bases. Trimming stripped 6 bases from V and 13 bases from J, with 19 bases between. Germline V gives CDR1 MDHEN, CDR2 SYDVKM. This CDR3 spans 14 amino acids. CDR3 DNA: TGTGCCAGCAGGAAAAACAGGGTCGGATGGCCCCTCCACTTT. Amino acids: CASRKNRVGWPLHF. Based on the CDR3 plus reference TRBV28 and TRBJ1-6, the full variable domain is DVKVTQSSRYLVKRTGEKVFLECVQDMDHENMFWYRQDPGLGLRLIYFSYDVKMKEKGDIPEGYSVSREKKERFSLILESASTNQTSMYLCASRKNRVGWPLHFGNGTRLTVT.

The count of this clone is one. V and J are TRBV5-1 and TRBJ1-2; possible D gene TRBD1, 5 bases. The CDR3 loop spans 13 amino acids. The V end was cut by 4 bases, the J end by 4 bases, with 11 bases between. CDR1 and CDR2 from the germline V gene are SGHRS and YFSETQ. CDR3 in DNA: TGCGCCAGCAGCACACGTGACAGCTATGGCTACACCTTC. Amino acids: CASSTRDSYGYTF.

The chain uses TRBV6-6 and TRBJ2-5, with a weak D call TRBD2 (6 bases). Per the germline V gene, CDR1 is MNHNY and CDR2 is SVGAGI (reference sequence). This CDR3 is 13 amino acids long. The V gene lost 6 bases and the J gene lost 5 bases, with 13 bases spanning the gap. The CDR3 spells CASSPGLGETQYF. CDR3 DNA sequence: TGTGCCAGCAGCCCGGGACTGGGGGAGACCCAGTACTTC.